The source of this T cell receptor (beta chain) is a study of blood T cell repertoires in COVID-19. CDR3 length equals 12 residues. Germline assignment: CDR1 SGHKS and CDR2 YYEKEE (reference sequence). Trimming removed 0 bases at V and 13 bases at J, with 11 bases between. Only one count was recorded for this clone. As handled by the study authors: Amplification of reference gene primers was used by the study to estimate nucleated cell counts. The repertoire was sequenced with immunoSEQ multiplex PCR; TCRdb's copy has only in-frame clones and lacks some. The D gene and trimming were derived from the DNA, and the V and J assignments and clone size from that table. The sample holds a few thousand clones; 70% to 90% are singletons and the top ten take approximately 2.9%.

The receptor was derived from a woman over 75 with acute or convalescent COVID-19. The sample comprised peripheral blood. This chain uses TRBV5-5 with TRBJ1-5; D gene ambiguous. DNA of the CDR3: TGTGCCAGCAGCTTGGACAATTCCGTACAGCATTTT. Amino acid sequence: CASSLDNSVQHF. The full variable domain, completed using reference TRBV5-5 and TRBJ1-5, is DAGVTQSPTHLIKTRGQQVTLRCSPISGHKSVSWYQQVLGQGPQFIFQYYEKEERGRGNFPDRFSARQFPNYSSELNVNALLLGDSALYLCASSLDNSVQHFGDGTRLSIL.